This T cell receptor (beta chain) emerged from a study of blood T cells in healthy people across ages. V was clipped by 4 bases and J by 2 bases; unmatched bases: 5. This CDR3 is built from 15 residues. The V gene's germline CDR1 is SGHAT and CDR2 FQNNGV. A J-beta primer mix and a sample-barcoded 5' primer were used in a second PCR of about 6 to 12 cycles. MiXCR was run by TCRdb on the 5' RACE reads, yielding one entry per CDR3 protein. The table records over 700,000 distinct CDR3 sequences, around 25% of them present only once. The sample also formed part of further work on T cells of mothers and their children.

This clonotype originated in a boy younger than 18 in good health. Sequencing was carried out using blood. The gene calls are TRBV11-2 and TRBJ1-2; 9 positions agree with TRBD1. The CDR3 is CASSSLQGANYGYTF. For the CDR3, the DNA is TGTGCCAGCAGCTCGTTACAGGGGGCGAACTATGGCTACACCTTC.